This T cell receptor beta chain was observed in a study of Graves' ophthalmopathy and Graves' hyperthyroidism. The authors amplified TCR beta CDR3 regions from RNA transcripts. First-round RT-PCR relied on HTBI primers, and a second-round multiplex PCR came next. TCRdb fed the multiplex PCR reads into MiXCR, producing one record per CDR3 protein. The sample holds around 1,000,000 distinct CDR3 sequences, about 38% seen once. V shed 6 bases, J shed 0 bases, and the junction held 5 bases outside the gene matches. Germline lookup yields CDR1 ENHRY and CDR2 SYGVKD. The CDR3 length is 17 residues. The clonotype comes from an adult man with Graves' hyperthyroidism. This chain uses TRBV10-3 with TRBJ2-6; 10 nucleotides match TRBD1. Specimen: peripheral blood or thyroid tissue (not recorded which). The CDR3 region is CAISPGQGRSGANVLTF. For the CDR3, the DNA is TGTGCCATCAGCCCGGGACAGGGGCGCTCTGGGGCCAACGTCCTGACTTTC.